Presented here are 16 T cell receptor beta chains from one specimen sequenced in a study of T cells in Graves' hyperthyroidism and ophthalmopathy. Amplification yielded TCR beta CDR3 regions, with RNA transcripts as the source. HTBI primers were the set used in a first-round RT-PCR of the TCR CDR3. Each CDR3 protein is one row after TCRdb ran MiXCR on the multiplex PCR reads. Seen here are under 550,000 distinct CDR3 sequences, about 20% observed once, and the top ten hold 45% to 50%. Material for sequencing was blood. The source of these receptors is a man aged 35-49 years with Graves' ophthalmopathy.

This clonotype has just a few counts. The genes are TRBV20-1 and TRBJ2-5, with TRBD2 identical over 10 bases. V gave up 1 base and J gave up 2 bases; unmatched junction bases: 4. CDR1 is DFQATT, CDR2 SNEGSKA, per germline (reference sequence). The CDR3 is made up of 15 amino acids. The CDR3 here is CSARVASGSQETQYF. The CDR3 bases are TGCAGTGCTAGAGTGGCTAGCGGGAGTCAAGAGACCCAGTACTTC.

This clonotype was seen repeatedly, ten times or more. The genes are TRBV5-1 and TRBJ1-1, with D unclear. From germline, CDR1 is SGHRS and CDR2 YFSETQ. This CDR3 comprises 15 residues. V was shortened by 0 bases and J by 6 bases, with 15 bases between the two germline ends. The CDR3 loop is CASSLARLTGAEAFF. As DNA, the CDR3 is TGCGCCAGCAGCTTGGCAAGGTTGACGGGCGCTGAAGCTTTCTTT.

The CDR3, as DNA: TGTGCCAGCAGCGCAGGAGGACAGGGGGCCTACTATGGCTACACCTTC. As protein: CASSAGGQGAYYGYTF. The V call is TRBV3-1, the J call TRBJ1-2; 11 positions match TRBD1. The germline CDR1 and CDR2 sequences are LGHDT and YNNKEL (reference sequence). V shed 5 bases, J shed 3 bases, and the junction held 8 bases outside the gene matches. The CDR3 contains 16 residues.

This rearrangement joins TRBV10-3 to TRBJ2-6, with D possibly being TRBD2 (6 bases). Germline lookup yields CDR1 ENHRY and CDR2 SYGVKD. The CDR3 contains 20 residues. The germline V and J ends were trimmed by 6 bases and 0 bases, with 24 bases remaining between them. Written as DNA, the CDR3 is TGTGCCATCAGGGACCGGGGAGTGGGGGGATATGACTCTGGGGCCAACGTCCTGACTTTC. Translated: CAIRDRGVGGYDSGANVLTF.

The chain has TRBV20-1 and TRBJ2-1; 8 nucleotides align to TRBD2. CDR1 is DFQATT, CDR2 SNEGSKA, per germline (reference sequence). Losses at the gene ends were 3 bases for V and 4 bases for J; bases not matched to a gene: 8. There are 15 residues in the CDR3. The CDR3 is CSASGTVAGYNEQFF. The DNA of the CDR3 is TGCAGTGCTAGTGGAACGGTAGCGGGGTACAATGAGCAGTTCTTC.

This clonotype has ten or more counts. The rearrangement links TRBV7-6 to TRBJ2-5, with a tentative D call TRBD2 (7 bases). Trimming shortened V by 5 bases and J by 5 bases, and 24 bases separated the two germline ends. Germline V gene sequence: CDR1 SGHVS, CDR2 FNYEAQ. This CDR3 is 17 amino acids long. The CDR3 here is CASSRTPRGGKGETQYF. DNA for the CDR3: TGTGCCAGCAGCCGAACCCCGAGGGGGGGCAAGGGTGAGACCCAGTACTTC.

This clonotype was seen more than once but under ten times. The chain carries TRBV19 and TRBJ1-1; 9 bases match TRBD1. This CDR3 is built from 15 residues. Germline V gene sequence: CDR1 LNHDA, CDR2 SQIVND (reference sequence). V trimming: 5 bases; J trimming: 3 bases; junction bases outside the gene matches: 7. The CDR3 reads CASSGDRVWDTEAFF. CDR3 DNA: TGTGCCAGTAGTGGGGACAGGGTTTGGGACACTGAAGCTTTCTTT.

The V call is TRBV10-3, the J call TRBJ2-1, with 14 bases that match TRBD2. The CDR3 spans 15 residues. V lost 9 bases, J lost 6 bases, and 7 bases stayed unmatched. Per germline, CDR1 ENHRY and CDR2 SYGVKD. This chain's CDR3 is CAIRQTSGGANEQFF. The CDR3 nucleotides are TGTGCCATACGTCAGACTAGCGGGGGGGCCAATGAGCAGTTCTTC.

The chain is built from TRBV3-1 and TRBJ2-6; D is unclear. CDR1 LGHDT and CDR2 YNNKEL come from the germline V gene (reference sequence). This CDR3 contains 15 residues. The V end lost 0 bases, the J end lost 1 base, and 4 bases lay between the germline ends. CDR3 DNA sequence: TGTGCCAGCAGCCAAGACGCTTCTGGGGCCAACGTCCTGACTTTC. Translating gives CASSQDASGANVLTF. The variable domain in full, completed from reference TRBV3-1 and TRBJ2-6, reads DTAVSQTPKYLVTQMGNDKSIKCEQNLGHDTMYWYKQDSKKFLKIMFSYNNKELIINETVPNRFSPKSPDKAHLNLHINSLELGDSAVYFCASSQDASGANVLTFGAGSRLTVL.

At least ten counts were recorded for this clonotype. The chain is built from TRBV20-1 and TRBJ1-1; a weak D match, TRBD1 (6 bases). Germline V lookup: CDR1 DFQATT, CDR2 SNEGSKA (reference sequence). V was cut by 1 base and J by 1 base, with 13 bases left in between. The CDR3 length is 15 residues. The CDR3 loop reads CSARAPGHWNTEAFF. CDR3 coding DNA: TGCAGTGCTAGAGCCCCGGGACACTGGAACACTGAAGCTTTCTTT.

Ten or more counts support this clonotype. V gene TRBV5-1 combines with J gene TRBJ2-5; TRBD2 is a possible D gene (5 bases). Per germline, CDR1 SGHRS and CDR2 YFSETQ. There are 13 residues in the CDR3. Deletions cut 1 base from V and 2 bases from J, with 6 bases between. In nucleotides, the CDR3 is TGCGCCAGCAGCTTGCAGCGGCAAGAGACCCAGTACTTC. Translating gives CASSLQRQETQYF.

There are a few counts of this clonotype. The chain links TRBV20-1 to TRBJ2-5; a weak D match, TRBD2 (6 bases). V lost 0 bases and J 0 bases, leaving 20 bases between the germline ends. The CDR3 loop spans 18 amino acids. Germline V gene sequence: CDR1 DFQATT, CDR2 SNEGSKA (reference sequence). CDR3 region: CSAREFVKAGQYQETQYF. The DNA of the CDR3 is TGCAGTGCTAGAGAGTTCGTAAAAGCGGGTCAGTACCAAGAGACCCAGTACTTC.

This clonotype was found many times. The chain employs TRBV12-3 or TRBV12-4 and TRBJ1-1, with TRBD1 matching 7 bases. J gave up 5 bases and V 5 bases, and 11 bases lay outside the gene matches. This CDR3 comprises 15 residues. Here the CDR3 DNA reads TGTGCCAGCAGTCCCTCCGGGACAGTCACGACTGAAGCTTTCTTT. Amino acids: CASSPSGTVTTEAFF.

The chain combines TRBV7-2 with TRBJ2-5, with 10 bases identical to TRBD1. The CDR3 length is 15 residues. Germline lookup yields CDR1 SGHTA and CDR2 FQGNSA. The V gene end was trimmed by 7 bases and the J gene end by 4 bases; junction bases not matched to a gene: 9. The CDR3: CASTPRTGGGETQYF. The CDR3 coding sequence is TGTGCCAGCACCCCCCGGACAGGGGGAGGAGAGACCCAGTACTTC.

This clonotype was counted at least ten times. This chain joins TRBV3-1 and TRBJ2-1; D gene unclear. The V gene's germline CDR1 is LGHDT and CDR2 YNNKEL (reference sequence). Trimming stripped 1 base from V and 4 bases from J, with 8 bases between. The CDR3 is 14 residues long. CDR3 sequence reads: CASSQASRYNEQFF. The DNA of the CDR3 is TGTGCCAGCAGCCAAGCGTCTAGATACAATGAGCAGTTCTTC.

This clonotype has only a few counts. CDR3 sequence (DNA): TGCGCCAGCAGGTGGAACACCGGCACAGATACGCAGTATTTT. Protein product: CASRWNTGTDTQYF. The genes are TRBV5-1 and TRBJ2-3, with unresolved D. The V end was cut by 5 bases, the J end by 1 base, with 11 bases between. The CDR3 length is 14 residues. Germline CDR1 SGHRS, CDR2 YFSETQ.